The 4 T cell receptor beta chains below come from one sample, sequenced in a study of T-cell memory formation after mild COVID-19. Each CDR3 protein gets one entry after TCRdb re-called the 5' RACE reads with MiXCR. The table lists around 450,000 distinct CDR3 sequences, around 24% of them singletons. Sequences were obtained from PBMCs or a T cell subset sorted from them (not recorded which). The receptors were gathered from an adult woman who had mild COVID-19 (a few samples of this study predate the infection). Cell type and time point are not known.

This clonotype was recorded once. The chain has TRBV12-3 or TRBV12-4 and TRBJ2-5; D unresolved. V was cut by 3 bases and J by 5 bases, with 10 bases left in between. There are 13 residues in the CDR3. CDR3 coding DNA: TGTGCCAGCAGTTTCGGTCATTGGGAGACCCAGTACTTC. Amino acids: CASSFGHWETQYF.

This clonotype was seen more than once but under ten times. The chain recombines TRBV4-1 with TRBJ2-7; D is unclear. CDR3 length equals 11 residues. Germline V gene data show CDR1 as MGHRA and CDR2 as YSYEKL. Trimming pared 5 bases from V and 6 bases from J, leaving 8 bases between. The CDR3 loop is CASSSGSEQYF. The CDR3 DNA reads as TGCGCCAGCAGCTCAGGCTCCGAGCAGTACTTC.

This clonotype was recorded at least ten times. The chain combines TRBV10-3 with TRBJ2-5; TRBD2 is a possible D gene (6 bases). Trimming cost V 4 bases and J 7 bases, with 16 bases left between them. The CDR3 totals 14 residues. CDR1 ENHRY and CDR2 SYGVKD come from the germline V gene. The CDR3 nucleotides are TGTGCCATCAGTGGTGATAGCGGCCAGGGGACCCAGTACTTC. Translated: CAISGDSGQGTQYF.

V gene TRBV14 combines with J gene TRBJ2-1; D possibly uses TRBD1 or TRBD2 (5 bases each). The CDR3 spans 13 residues. The germline CDR1 and CDR2 sequences are SGHDN and FVKESK. The germline V and J ends were trimmed by 7 bases and 4 bases, with 11 bases remaining between them. Here the CDR3 reads CASTPWGYNEQFF. The CDR3 nucleotides are TGTGCCAGCACTCCATGGGGGTACAATGAGCAGTTCTTC.